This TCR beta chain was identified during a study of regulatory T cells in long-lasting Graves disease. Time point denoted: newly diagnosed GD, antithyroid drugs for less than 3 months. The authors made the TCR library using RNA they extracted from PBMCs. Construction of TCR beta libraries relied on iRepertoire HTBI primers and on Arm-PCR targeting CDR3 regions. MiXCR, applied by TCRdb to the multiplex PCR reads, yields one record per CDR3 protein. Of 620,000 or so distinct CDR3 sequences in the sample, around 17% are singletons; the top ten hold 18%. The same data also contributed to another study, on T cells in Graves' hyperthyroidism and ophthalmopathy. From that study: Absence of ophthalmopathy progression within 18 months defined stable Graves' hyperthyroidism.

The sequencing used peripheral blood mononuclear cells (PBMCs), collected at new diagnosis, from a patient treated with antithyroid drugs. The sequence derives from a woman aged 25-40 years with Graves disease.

CDR3 nucleotides: TGTGCCAGCAGCCCGGGTCTCGGAGCCGCACCCTACGAGCAGTACTTC. This codes for CASSPGLGAAPYEQYF. The chain couples TRBV5-6 to TRBJ2-7; D gene uncertain. The CDR3 runs to 16 residues. The germline V gene has CDR1 SGHDT and CDR2 YYEEEE. Trimming removed 4 bases at V and 2 bases at J, with 19 bases between.